What follows are 12 T cell receptor beta chains derived from one specimen sequenced in a study of human T cells and chemical hapten exposure. TCRdb re-analysed the RACE reads in MiXCR, keeping a single row per CDR3 protein. This repertoire shows fewer than 200,000 distinct CDR3 sequences, roughly 26% found once; its top ten account for roughly 2.2%. Time point meaning: patch test 3, about 24 weeks after DPC sensitization. Documented treatment: therapeutic diphenylcyclopropenone sensitization with weekly scalp DPC. Here the sequenced sample was whole blood, taken in connection with sensitization to the hapten diphenylcyclopropenone (DPC). Receptors originate from a woman under 30 with alopecia areata. Some clones in this sample may be carry-over from other donors' samples.

The chain links TRBV29-1 to TRBJ2-4; 7 nucleotides line up with TRBD1. The length of the CDR3 is 13 residues. Germline trimming cut 2 bases from V and 6 bases from J; bases unmatched to any gene: 4. CDR1 is SQVTM, CDR2 ANQGSEA, per germline. This CDR3 reads CSVERDSGNIQYF. The CDR3 DNA reads TGCAGCGTTGAAAGGGACAGTGGAAACATTCAGTACTTC. Using reference TRBV29-1 and TRBJ2-4 for the parts outside the CDR3, the full variable domain is SAVISQKPSRDICQRGTSLTIQCQVDSQVTMMFWYRQQPGQSLTLIATANQGSEATYESGFVIDKFPISRPNLTFSTLTVSNMSPEDSSIYLCSVERDSGNIQYFGAGTRLSVL.

This clonotype has just a few counts. This chain uses TRBV2 with TRBJ1-3, with TRBD1 matching 8 bases. This CDR3 region has 15 residues. CDR1 SNHLY and CDR2 FYNNEI come from the germline V gene. V was pared by 6 bases and J by 0 bases, with 4 bases of the junction left unmatched. In DNA, the CDR3 is TGTGCCAGCAGACCGGACAGGGCCTCTGGAAACACCATATATTTT. It codes for CASRPDRASGNTIYF.

The gene calls are TRBV29-1 and TRBJ2-1; no reliable D call. The CDR3 is made up of 14 amino acids. Per germline, CDR1 SQVTM and CDR2 ANQGSEA. The germline V and J ends were trimmed by 4 bases and 3 bases, with 13 bases remaining between them. CDR3 in amino acids: CSVGGQPDYNEQFF. The CDR3 region has the DNA TGCAGCGTTGGAGGTCAGCCCGACTACAATGAGCAGTTCTTC.

The table lists this clonotype with a few counts. The CDR3, as DNA: TGTGCCAGCAGCCCAAGACTAGCGGGAGTGTCTGAGCAGTTCTTC. As protein: CASSPRLAGVSEQFF. This chain joins TRBV7-9 and TRBJ2-1; 12 nucleotides line up with TRBD2. Germline values: CDR1 SEHNR, CDR2 FQNEAQ (reference sequence). The V segment lost 5 bases and the J segment 9 bases; nucleotides outside the gene matches: 8. The CDR3 loop spans 15 amino acids.

This clonotype was picked up one time. The V gene is TRBV20-1, the J gene TRBJ2-7; 8 bases are shared with TRBD1. V shed 3 bases and J 2 bases; nucleotides not matched to a gene: 6. Germline V lookup: CDR1 DFQATT, CDR2 SNEGSKA (reference sequence). This CDR3 region has 14 residues. The CDR3 bases are TGCAGTGCTAGGTGGACAGGGAGCGCCTACGAGCAGTACTTC. It encodes CSARWTGSAYEQYF.

This clonotype occurred a few times. The chain has TRBV4-1 and TRBJ2-1, with 10 positions matching TRBD1. This CDR3 spans 15 amino acids. The V gene end was trimmed by 2 bases and the J gene end by 5 bases; junction bases not matched to a gene: 3. Germline V gives CDR1 MGHRA, CDR2 YSYEKL. The CDR3 spells CASSQTGTGDNEQFF. The CDR3, as DNA: TGCGCCAGCAGCCAAACCGGGACAGGGGACAATGAGCAGTTCTTC.

This chain uses TRBV7-2 with TRBJ2-5; D not certain. The CDR3 covers 12 residues. V was shortened by 3 bases and J by 5 bases, with 7 bases between the two germline ends. Looked up from germline, CDR1 is SGHTA and CDR2 is FQGNSA. The CDR3 DNA follows: TGTGCCAGCAGCTTTAGGGTGGAGACCCAGTACTTC. This sequence encodes CASSFRVETQYF.

The chain joins TRBV2 to TRBJ2-7; D is unclear. Per the germline V gene, CDR1 is SNHLY and CDR2 is FYNNEI. Trimming pared 8 bases from V and 0 bases from J, leaving 11 bases between. This CDR3 contains 13 residues. CDR3 DNA sequence: TGTGCCAGCTATTCAACAGTCTCCTACGAGCAGTACTTC. Residues: CASYSTVSYEQYF.

This clonotype showed up just a few times. The J gene is TRBJ2-3, the V gene TRBV5-1; D gene uncertain. Trimming took off 0 bases at V and 2 bases at J, with 7 bases between the two ends. The germline gives CDR1 SGHRS, CDR2 YFSETQ. This CDR3 is 14 amino acids long. CDR3 sequence: CASSLGGHTDTQYF. CDR3 coding DNA: TGCGCCAGCAGCTTGGGGGGTCACACAGATACGCAGTATTTT.

The V call is TRBV4-1, the J call TRBJ2-1; 10 bases align to TRBD1. The CDR3 sequence is 16 residues long. Germline loops: CDR1 MGHRA, CDR2 YSYEKL. After removal of 1 base from V and 10 bases from J, the junction contained 10 bases not matched to a gene. The CDR3 DNA reads TGCGCCAGCAGCCAAGGCCAGGGACAGGGGCAGGACGAGCAGTTCTTC. Encoded protein: CASSQGQGQGQDEQFF.

This clonotype showed up just a few times. The chain uses TRBV20-1 and TRBJ2-2; a weak D match, TRBD2 (6 bases). V was trimmed by 0 bases and J by 1 base, leaving 9 bases between them. CDR1 is DFQATT and CDR2 is SNEGSKA in the germline V gene (reference sequence). CDR3 length equals 15 residues. The CDR3 DNA reads TGCAGTGCTAGAGATTACGGGAGGAACACCGGGGAGCTGTTTTTT. This encodes CSARDYGRNTGELFF.

The J gene is TRBJ2-6, the V gene TRBV14; no clear D gene. Germline lookup yields CDR1 SGHDN and CDR2 FVKESK. The CDR3 covers 16 residues. Trimming removed 0 bases from V and 0 bases from J, with 6 bases in between. The CDR3 DNA reads as TGTGCCAGCAGCCAAGATTGGGGCTCTGGGGCCAACGTCCTGACTTTC. It is translated as CASSQDWGSGANVLTF.